This TCR beta chain appears in the sequencing data of a study of blood T cell repertoires in COVID-19. Those enrolled, adults aged roughly 18 to 89 years, came from 25 or so US areas. The CDR3 is 14 amino acids. Per the germline V gene, CDR1 is LGHDT and CDR2 is YNNKEL (reference sequence). V lost 2 bases, J lost 6 bases, and 11 bases lay in between. Profiled with immunoSEQ multiplex PCR; TCRdb holds only in-frame clones, not every one. The sample has roughly 200,000 clones, roughly 83% seen once; the top ten hold approximately 5%. This sequence joins TRBV3-1 (or the pseudogene TRBV3-2) and TRBJ2-1, with no clear D. Sequenced: PBMCs or T cells enriched from blood (not recorded which). This receptor was taken from a man aged 35 to 55 with acute COVID-19. The DNA of the CDR3 is TGTGCCAGCAGCCAACTGCTAGTGGGCAATGAGCAGTTCTTC. Encoded protein: CASSQLLVGNEQFF.